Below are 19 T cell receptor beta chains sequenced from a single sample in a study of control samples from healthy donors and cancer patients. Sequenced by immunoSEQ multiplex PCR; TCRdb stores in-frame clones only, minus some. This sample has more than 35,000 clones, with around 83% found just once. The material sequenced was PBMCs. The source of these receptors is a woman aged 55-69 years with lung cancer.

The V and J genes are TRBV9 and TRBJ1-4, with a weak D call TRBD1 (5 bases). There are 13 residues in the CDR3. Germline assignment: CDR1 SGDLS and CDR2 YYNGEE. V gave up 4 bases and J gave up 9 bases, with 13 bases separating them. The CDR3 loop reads CASSSPGVQKLFF. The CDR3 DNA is TGTGCCAGCAGCTCCCCGGGGGTGCAAAAACTGTTTTTT.

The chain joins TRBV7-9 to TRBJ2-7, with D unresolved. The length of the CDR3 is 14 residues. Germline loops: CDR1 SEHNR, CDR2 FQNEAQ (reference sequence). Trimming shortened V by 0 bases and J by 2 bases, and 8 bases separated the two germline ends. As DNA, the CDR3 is TGTGCCAGCAGCTTAGCTTATTCTACCTACGAGCAGTACTTC. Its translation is CASSLAYSTYEQYF. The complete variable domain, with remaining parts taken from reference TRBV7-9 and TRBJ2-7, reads DTGVSQNPRHKITKRGQNVTFRCDPISEHNRLYWYRQTLGQGPEFLTYFQNEAQLEKSRLLSDRFSAERPKGSFSTLEIQRTEQGDSAMYLCASSLAYSTYEQYFGPGTRLTVT.

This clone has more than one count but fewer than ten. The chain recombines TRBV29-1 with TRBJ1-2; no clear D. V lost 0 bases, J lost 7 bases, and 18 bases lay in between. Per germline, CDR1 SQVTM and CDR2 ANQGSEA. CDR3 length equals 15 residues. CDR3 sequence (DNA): TGCAGCGTTGAAGAAGGGCGGGCATTAGGAGGTGGCTACACCTTC. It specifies CSVEEGRALGGGYTF.

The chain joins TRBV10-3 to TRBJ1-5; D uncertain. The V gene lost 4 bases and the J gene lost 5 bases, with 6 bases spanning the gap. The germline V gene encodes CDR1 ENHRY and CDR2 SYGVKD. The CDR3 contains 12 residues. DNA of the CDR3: TGTGCCATCAGTGGAAGTGATCAGCCCCAGCATTTT. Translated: CAISGSDQPQHF.

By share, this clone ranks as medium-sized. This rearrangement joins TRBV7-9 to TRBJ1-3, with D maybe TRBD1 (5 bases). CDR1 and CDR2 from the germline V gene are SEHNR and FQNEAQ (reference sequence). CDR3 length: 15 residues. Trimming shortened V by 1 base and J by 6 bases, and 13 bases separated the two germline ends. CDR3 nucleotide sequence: TGTGCCAGCAGCTTAGTCGGGGGACCGATAAACACCATATATTTT. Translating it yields CASSLVGGPINTIYF.

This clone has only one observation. The CDR3 protein is CASSYSRAYSSYEQYF. CDR3 bases: TGTGCCAGCAGTTACTCGAGAGCTTATAGCTCCTACGAGCAGTACTTC. This chain connects TRBV6-5 to TRBJ2-7; D is unclear. The ends were cut back, 0 bases at V and 0 bases at J, with 12 bases in the middle. From germline, CDR1 is MNHEY and CDR2 SVGAGI. The CDR3 has 16 residues.

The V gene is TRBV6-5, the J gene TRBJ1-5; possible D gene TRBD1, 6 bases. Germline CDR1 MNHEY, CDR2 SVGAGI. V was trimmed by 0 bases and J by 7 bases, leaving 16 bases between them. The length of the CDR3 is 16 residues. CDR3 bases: TGTGCCAGCAGTTACTCTAGGCCGACAGGCGGGCAGCCCCAGCATTTT. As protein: CASSYSRPTGGQPQHF.

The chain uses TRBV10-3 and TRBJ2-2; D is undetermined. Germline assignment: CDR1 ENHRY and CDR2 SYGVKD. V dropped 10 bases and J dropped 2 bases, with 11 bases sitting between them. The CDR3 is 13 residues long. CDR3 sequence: CATSGPNTGELFF. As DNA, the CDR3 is TGTGCCACCTCCGGGCCCAACACCGGGGAGCTGTTTTTT.

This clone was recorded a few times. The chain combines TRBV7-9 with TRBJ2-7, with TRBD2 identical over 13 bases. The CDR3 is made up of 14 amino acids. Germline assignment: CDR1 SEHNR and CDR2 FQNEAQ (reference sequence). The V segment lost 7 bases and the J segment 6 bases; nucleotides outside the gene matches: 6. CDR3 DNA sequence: TGTGCCAGCAACCCGGGACTAGCGGGGTTCGAGCAGTACTTC. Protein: CASNPGLAGFEQYF.

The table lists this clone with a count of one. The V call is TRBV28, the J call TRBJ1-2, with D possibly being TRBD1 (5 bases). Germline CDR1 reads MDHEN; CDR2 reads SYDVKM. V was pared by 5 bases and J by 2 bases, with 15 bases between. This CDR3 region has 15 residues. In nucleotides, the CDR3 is TGTGCCAGCAGTCCCTCGGGACGGACAAACTATGGCTACACCTTC. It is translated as CASSPSGRTNYGYTF.

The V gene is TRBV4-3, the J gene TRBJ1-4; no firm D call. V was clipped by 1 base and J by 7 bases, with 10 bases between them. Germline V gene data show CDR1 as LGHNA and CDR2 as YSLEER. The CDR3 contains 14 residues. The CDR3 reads CASSQVYRSEKLFF. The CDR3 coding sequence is TGCGCCAGCAGCCAAGTGTATAGGAGTGAAAAACTGTTTTTT.

The chain's CDR3 is CASRTRLRETQYF. The CDR3, as DNA: TGTGCCAGCAGAACTCGTCTTAGAGAGACCCAGTACTTC. The rearrangement joins TRBV12-3 or TRBV12-4 to TRBJ2-5; D remains ambiguous. This CDR3 is 13 amino acids long. V lost 6 bases and J 4 bases, leaving 12 bases between the germline ends.

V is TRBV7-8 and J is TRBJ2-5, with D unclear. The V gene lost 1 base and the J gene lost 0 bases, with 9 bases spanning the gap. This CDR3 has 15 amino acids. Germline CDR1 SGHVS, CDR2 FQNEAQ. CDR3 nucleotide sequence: TGTGCCAGCAGCTTAGGGGTCCGGTACCAAGAGACCCAGTACTTC. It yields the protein CASSLGVRYQETQYF.

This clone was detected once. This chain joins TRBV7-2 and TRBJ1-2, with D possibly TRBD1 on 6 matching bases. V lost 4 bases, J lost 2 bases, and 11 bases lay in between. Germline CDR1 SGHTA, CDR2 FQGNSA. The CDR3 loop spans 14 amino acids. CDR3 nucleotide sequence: TGTGCCAGCAGCTGGGGGCTGGGAAACTATGGCTACACCTTC. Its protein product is CASSWGLGNYGYTF.

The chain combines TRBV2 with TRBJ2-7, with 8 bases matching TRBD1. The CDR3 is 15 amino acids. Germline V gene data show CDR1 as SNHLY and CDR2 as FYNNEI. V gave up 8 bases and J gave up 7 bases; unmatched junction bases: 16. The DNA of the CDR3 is TGTGCCAGCGATTGGCAGGGACAGGCAAGGTGGGAGCAGTACTTC. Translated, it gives CASDWQGQARWEQYF.

Here the CDR3 DNA reads TGTGCCAGCAGTTACGGGGGCTCCTACAATGAGCAGTTCTTC. Its translation: CASSYGGSYNEQFF. The chain couples TRBV6-5 to TRBJ2-1; D is possibly TRBD1 or TRBD2 (5 bases each). CDR1 and CDR2 from the germline V gene are MNHEY and SVGAGI. The V and J ends lost 2 bases and 0 bases respectively, with 5 bases between them. The CDR3 sequence is 14 residues long.

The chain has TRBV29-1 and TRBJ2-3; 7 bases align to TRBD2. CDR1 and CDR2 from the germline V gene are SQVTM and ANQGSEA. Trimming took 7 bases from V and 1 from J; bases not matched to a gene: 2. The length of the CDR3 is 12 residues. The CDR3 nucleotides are TGCAGCGCCCGGGGGGGCACAGATACGCAGTATTTT. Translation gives CSARGGTDTQYF.

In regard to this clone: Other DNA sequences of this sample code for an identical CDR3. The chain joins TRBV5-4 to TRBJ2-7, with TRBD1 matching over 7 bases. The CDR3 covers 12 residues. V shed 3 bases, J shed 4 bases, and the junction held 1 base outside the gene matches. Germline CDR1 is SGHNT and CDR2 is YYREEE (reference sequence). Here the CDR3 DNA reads TGTGCCAGCAGCTGGGACAGTTACGAGCAGTACTTC. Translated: CASSWDSYEQYF.

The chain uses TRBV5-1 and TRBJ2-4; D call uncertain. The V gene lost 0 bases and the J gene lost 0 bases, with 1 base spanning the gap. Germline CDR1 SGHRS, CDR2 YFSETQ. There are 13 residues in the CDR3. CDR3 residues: CASSLGAKNIQYF. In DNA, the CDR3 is TGCGCCAGCAGCTTGGGAGCCAAAAACATTCAGTACTTC.